This T cell receptor beta chain was documented in a study of technical replicates of blood from several donors. This CDR3 has 14 amino acids. Trimming took 2 bases from V and 1 from J, leaving 6 bases between them. Per the germline V gene, CDR1 is SGHRS and CDR2 is YFSETQ. Assay used: immunoSEQ multiplex PCR; TCRdb lists only in-frame clones, some missing. The repertoire holds nearly 70,000 clones, 92% seen once, with roughly 0.37% in the top ten. The chain uses TRBV5-1 and TRBJ2-2, with D perhaps matching TRBD2 (6 bases). Sequencing was performed on T cells isolated from PBMCs. The sequence was obtained from a human donor in good health. CDR3 in amino acids: CASSFSGNTGELFF. For the CDR3, the DNA is TGCGCCAGCAGCTTTAGCGGGAACACCGGGGAGCTGTTTTTT.